Listed here are 3 T cell receptor beta chains from one sample, sequenced in a study of T cell changes during pregnancy in multiple sclerosis. The repertoire was sequenced with immunoSEQ multiplex PCR; TCRdb's copy has only in-frame clones and lacks some. Of about 30,000 clones in the sample, around 90% were seen once. The material sequenced was CD8+ T cells from peripheral blood mononuclear cells, taken before pregnancy. Source of these receptors: a female donor with multiple sclerosis, enrolled in a pregnancy study.

The rearrangement joins TRBV19 to TRBJ1-2, with 8 bases identical to TRBD1. CDR1 and CDR2 from the germline V gene are LNHDA and SQIVND (reference sequence). The J segment lost 6 bases and the V segment lost 6 bases, leaving 12 bases of the junction unmatched. This CDR3 has 15 amino acids. CDR3 amino acids: CASSYRTGTSDGYTF. The CDR3 bases are TGTGCCAGTAGCTACAGGACAGGGACGTCCGATGGCTACACCTTC.

This clone is classed as hyperexpanded. The chain is built from TRBV4-3 and TRBJ2-2, with a weak D call TRBD2 (5 bases). Germline V gene data show CDR1 as LGHNA and CDR2 as YSLEER. Trimming removed 2 bases at V and 4 bases at J, with 11 bases between. CDR3 length equals 15 residues. Here the CDR3 DNA reads TGCGCCAGCAGCCAATATGAGGGAAGCACCGGGGAGCTGTTTTTT. Translating it yields CASSQYEGSTGELFF.

This clone is labeled as medium-sized (0.01 to 0.1%). The V gene is TRBV7-9, the J gene TRBJ1-2; 8 bases fit TRBD1. With 3 bases clipped from V and 4 bases from J, the junction kept 16 bases outside the gene matches. The CDR3 has 18 residues. Per the germline V gene, CDR1 is SEHNR and CDR2 is FQNEAQ (reference sequence). The CDR3 DNA reads TGTGCCAGCAGCTTTGGACCGGGACAGGTGGTATCCCCCTATGGCTACACCTTC. It translates to CASSFGPGQVVSPYGYTF.